Presented here are 13 T cell receptor beta chains from one specimen sequenced in a study of blood T cell repertoires in COVID-19. Sequencing used immunoSEQ multiplex PCR; TCRdb keeps in-frame clones, though not all of them. The sample comprises 300,000 to 450,000 clones, more than 75% of which are singletons, and over 2% rests with the top ten. Sequencing was done on a sample of peripheral blood. The receptors were gathered from a woman aged 55-70 years with COVID-19, enrolled during active disease.

The count of this clone is one. The genes are TRBV10-3 and TRBJ2-7, with 7 bases identical to TRBD1. Losses at the gene ends were 10 bases for V and 7 bases for J; bases not matched to a gene: 19. The CDR3 consists of 15 residues. CDR1 ENHRY and CDR2 SYGVKD come from the germline V gene. The DNA for the CDR3 is TGTGCCACTGTCAAACAGGGGACGGAGCTTGAGGAGCAGTACTTC. Translated: CATVKQGTELEEQYF.

The chain carries TRBV7-3 and TRBJ1-1, with D possibly matching TRBD1 (5 bases). CDR3 length equals 15 residues. Germline assignment: CDR1 SGHTA and CDR2 FQGTGA. Trimming took 3 bases from V and 0 from J, leaving 11 bases between them. The CDR3 here is CASSLAGRLNTEAFF. The CDR3 DNA reads as TGTGCCAGCAGCTTGGCGGGACGGTTGAACACTGAAGCTTTCTTT.

A single count supports this clone. This chain links TRBV18 with TRBJ1-3; D might be TRBD1 (6 bases). Germline lookup yields CDR1 KGHSH and CDR2 LQKENI. This CDR3 has 16 amino acids. Trimming took off 3 bases at V and 0 bases at J, with 12 bases between the two ends. The CDR3 sequence: CASSPRQASSGNTIYF. The CDR3 bases are TGTGCCAGCTCACCCCGACAGGCATCCTCTGGAAACACCATATATTTT. Full variable domain (rest looked up from reference TRBV18 and TRBJ1-3): NAGVMQNPRHLVRRRGQEARLRCSPMKGHSHVYWYRQLPEEGLKFMVYLQKENIIDESGMPKERFSAEFPKEGPSILRIQQVVRGDSAAYFCASSPRQASSGNTIYFGEGSWLTVV.

V is TRBV28 and J is TRBJ1-5; D possibly corresponds to TRBD1 (5 bases). Germline V CDR1 and CDR2: MDHEN, SYDVKM. The CDR3 covers 14 residues. V was trimmed by 1 base and J by 1 base, leaving 5 bases between them. This CDR3 is CASSLYRSNQPQHF. CDR3 nucleotide sequence: TGTGCCAGCAGTTTATACAGGAGCAATCAGCCCCAGCATTTT.

This clone has more than one count but fewer than ten. V is TRBV19 and J is TRBJ1-1; no definite D call. Trimming shortened V by 4 bases and J by 0 bases, and 9 bases separated the two germline ends. This CDR3 comprises 14 residues. Germline V gives CDR1 LNHDA, CDR2 SQIVND (reference sequence). CDR3 protein: CASSTRALNTEAFF. The CDR3 DNA follows: TGTGCCAGTAGTACCCGCGCCTTGAACACTGAAGCTTTCTTT.

V is TRBV19 and J is TRBJ1-1; no clear D. The CDR3 runs to 13 residues. Germline loops: CDR1 LNHDA, CDR2 SQIVND (reference sequence). V lost 3 bases and J lost 8, with 13 bases in between. As DNA, the CDR3 is TGTGCCAGTAGTATCGAGAGGAGATCGGAAGCTTTCTTT. It encodes CASSIERRSEAFF.

The chain recombines TRBV7-9 with TRBJ2-7; tentative D call: TRBD2 (6 bases). V lost 5 bases and J lost 5, with 13 bases in between. This CDR3 is built from 13 residues. Germline V CDR1 and CDR2: SEHNR, FQNEAQ (reference sequence). This chain's CDR3 is CASSPTGDHEQYF. DNA for the CDR3: TGTGCCAGCAGCCCCACGGGGGATCACGAGCAGTACTTC.

The chain combines TRBV19 with TRBJ1-3; D is unresolved. The CDR3 runs to 12 residues. Trimming removed 5 bases from V and 5 bases from J, with 7 bases in between. Germline V lookup: CDR1 LNHDA, CDR2 SQIVND (reference sequence). For the CDR3, the DNA is TGTGCCAGTAGTTCTATACGAAACACCATATATTTT. Its translation is CASSSIRNTIYF.

This clone was seen a handful of times. The rearrangement links TRBV30 to TRBJ1-6; unclear D gene. Trimming shortened V by 7 bases and J by 4 bases, and 11 bases separated the two germline ends. The CDR3 is made up of 13 amino acids. Germline V gives CDR1 GTSNPN, CDR2 SVGIG (reference sequence). CDR3 protein: CASSGEYNSPLHF. CDR3 coding DNA: TGTGCCTCTTCTGGGGAGTATAATTCACCCCTCCACTTT.

The V gene is TRBV11-3, the J gene TRBJ1-3; D is uncertain. The CDR3 totals 13 residues. V lost 5 bases, J lost 2 bases, and 7 bases lay in between. CDR1 and CDR2 from the germline V gene are SGHNT and YENEEA. Here the CDR3 reads CASSPRAGNTIYF. In DNA, the CDR3 is TGTGCCAGCAGCCCTCGGGCTGGAAACACCATATATTTT.

The J gene is TRBJ2-1, the V gene TRBV5-5; TRBD1 matches at 10 bases. CDR3 length: 15 amino acids. Germline V gene sequence: CDR1 SGHKS, CDR2 YYEKEE (reference sequence). V shed 4 bases, J shed 5 bases, and the junction held 6 bases outside the gene matches. Here the CDR3 DNA reads TGTGCCAGCAGCCCGGGACAGGGGAAGGACAATGAGCAGTTCTTC. It encodes CASSPGQGKDNEQFF.

CDR3: CASSSAGSQIRGYTF. The CDR3 DNA reads TGTGCCAGCTCATCCGCCGGGAGTCAAATCCGGGGCTACACCTTC. The rearrangement links TRBV18 to TRBJ1-2; D is undetermined. Germline CDR1 and CDR2: KGHSH and LQKENI. There are 15 residues in the CDR3. V was shortened by 5 bases and J by 8 bases, with 21 bases between the two germline ends.

This chain connects TRBV5-1 to TRBJ2-7, with 7 bases aligning to TRBD1. J lost 7 bases, V lost 5 bases, and 9 bases had no gene match. Germline V gives CDR1 SGHRS, CDR2 YFSETQ. The CDR3 is made up of 13 amino acids. The CDR3: CASSYGQVGEQYF. CDR3 DNA sequence: TGCGCCAGCAGTTACGGACAGGTCGGGGAGCAGTACTTC.